This T cell receptor (beta chain) was captured in a study of CD4 T cells in relation to SARS-CoV-2 and coronaviruses. Survey-level TCR-beta sequencing used DNA from CEF-cultured naive and memory CD4+ T cells. Produced via immunoSEQ multiplex PCR; TCRdb's table is partial and in-frame only. The repertoire consists of 35,000 to 50,000 clones, with roughly 80% occurring once and the leading ten covering approximately 1.5%. General study results and limits: Crossreactivity was assessed only for spike protein, not other viral proteins. Each donor contributed either pre-pandemic or post-infection samples, not both.

This CDR3 is built from 13 residues. Trimming removed 6 bases from V and 6 bases from J, with 14 bases in between. In germline, CDR1 is MDHEN, CDR2 SYDVKM. A remark on this clone: Antigen specificity is unknown.

The V gene is TRBV28, the J gene TRBJ1-2; weak D call: TRBD1 (6 bases). This sequence was found in an adult with COVID-19. Sample: naive CD4+ T cells from PBMCs, cultured in vitro. Subset indicated: naive CD4+ T cells isolated by negative enrichment. The CDR3: CASRQGGRNGYTF. For the CDR3, the DNA is TGTGCCAGCAGACAGGGCGGTAGGAATGGCTACACCTTC.